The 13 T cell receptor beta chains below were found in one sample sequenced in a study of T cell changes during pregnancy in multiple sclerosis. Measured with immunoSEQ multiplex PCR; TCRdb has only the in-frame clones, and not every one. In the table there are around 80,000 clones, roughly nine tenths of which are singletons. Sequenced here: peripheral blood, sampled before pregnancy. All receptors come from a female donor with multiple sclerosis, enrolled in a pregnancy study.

CDR3 in DNA: TGTGCCAGCAGCTTCGGGGAAAGCTATGGCTACACCTTC. As protein: CASSFGESYGYTF. V gene TRBV5-4 combines with J gene TRBJ1-2; D remains unclear. This CDR3 comprises 13 residues. Germline V gives CDR1 SGHNT, CDR2 YYREEE (reference sequence). Trimming cost V 2 bases and J 4 bases, with 9 bases left between them.

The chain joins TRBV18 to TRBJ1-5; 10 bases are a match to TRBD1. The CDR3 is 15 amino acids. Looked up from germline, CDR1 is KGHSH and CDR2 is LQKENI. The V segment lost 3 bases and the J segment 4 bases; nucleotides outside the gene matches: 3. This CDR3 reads CASSPGTGENQPQHF. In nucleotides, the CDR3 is TGTGCCAGCTCACCCGGGACAGGGGAGAATCAGCCCCAGCATTTT.

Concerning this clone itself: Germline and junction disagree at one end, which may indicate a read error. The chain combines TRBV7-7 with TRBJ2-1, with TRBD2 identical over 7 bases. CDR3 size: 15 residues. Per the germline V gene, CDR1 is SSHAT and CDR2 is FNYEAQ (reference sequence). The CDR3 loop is CASSLGAGVDNEQFF. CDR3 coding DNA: TGTGCTAGCAGCTTAGGGGCGGGGGTAGACAATGAGCAGTTCTTC.

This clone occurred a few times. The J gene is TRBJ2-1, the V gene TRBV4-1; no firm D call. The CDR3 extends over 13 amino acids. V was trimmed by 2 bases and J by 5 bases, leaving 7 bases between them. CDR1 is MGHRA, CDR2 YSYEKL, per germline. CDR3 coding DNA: TGCGCCAGCAGCCAATCTCGAGACAATGAGCAGTTCTTC. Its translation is CASSQSRDNEQFF.

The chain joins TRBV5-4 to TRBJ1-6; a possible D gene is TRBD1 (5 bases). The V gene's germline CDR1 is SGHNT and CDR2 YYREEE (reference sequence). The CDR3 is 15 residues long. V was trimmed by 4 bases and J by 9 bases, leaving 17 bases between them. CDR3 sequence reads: CASSPQQGLLSPLHF. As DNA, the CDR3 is TGTGCCAGCAGCCCCCAGCAGGGACTCCTTTCACCCCTCCACTTT.

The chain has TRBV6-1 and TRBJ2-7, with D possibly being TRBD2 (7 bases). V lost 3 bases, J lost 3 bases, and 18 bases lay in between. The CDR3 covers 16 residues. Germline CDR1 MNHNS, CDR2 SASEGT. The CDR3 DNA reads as TGTGCCAGCAGTGAGGTATTGGCGGGGGCGAGCTACGAGCAGTACTTC. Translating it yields CASSEVLAGASYEQYF.

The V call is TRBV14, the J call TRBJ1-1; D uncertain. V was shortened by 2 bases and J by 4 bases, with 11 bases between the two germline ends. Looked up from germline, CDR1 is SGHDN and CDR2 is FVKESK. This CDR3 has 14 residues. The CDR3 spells CASSQLNRGTEAFF. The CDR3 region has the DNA TGTGCCAGCAGCCAACTAAACCGTGGCACTGAAGCTTTCTTT.

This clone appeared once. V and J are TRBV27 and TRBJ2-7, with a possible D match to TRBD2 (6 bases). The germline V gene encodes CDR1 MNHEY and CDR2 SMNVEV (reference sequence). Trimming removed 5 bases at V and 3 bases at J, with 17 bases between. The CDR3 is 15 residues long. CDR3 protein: CASSPTPGGNYEQYF. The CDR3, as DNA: TGTGCCAGCAGTCCTACCCCGGGCGGGAACTACGAGCAGTACTTC.

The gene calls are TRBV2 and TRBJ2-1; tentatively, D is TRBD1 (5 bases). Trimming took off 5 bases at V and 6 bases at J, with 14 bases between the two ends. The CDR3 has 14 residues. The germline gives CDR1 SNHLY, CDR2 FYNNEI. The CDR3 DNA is TGTGCCAGCAGTAAGACAGTAGTGGGCAATGAGCAGTTCTTC. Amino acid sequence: CASSKTVVGNEQFF.

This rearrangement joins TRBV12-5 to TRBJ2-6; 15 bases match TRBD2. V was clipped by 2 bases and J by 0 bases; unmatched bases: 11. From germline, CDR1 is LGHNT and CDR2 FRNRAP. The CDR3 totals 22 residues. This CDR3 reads CASGLTPGLAGGRHSGANVLTF. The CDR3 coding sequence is TGTGCTAGTGGTTTGACCCCGGGACTAGCGGGGGGAAGGCACTCTGGGGCCAACGTCCTGACTTTC.

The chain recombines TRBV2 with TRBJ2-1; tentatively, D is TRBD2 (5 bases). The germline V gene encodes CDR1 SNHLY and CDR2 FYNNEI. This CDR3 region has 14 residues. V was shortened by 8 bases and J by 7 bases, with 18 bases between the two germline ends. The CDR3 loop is CASFEGSWRNEQFF. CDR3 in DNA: TGTGCCAGCTTTGAGGGTAGCTGGAGAAATGAGCAGTTCTTC.

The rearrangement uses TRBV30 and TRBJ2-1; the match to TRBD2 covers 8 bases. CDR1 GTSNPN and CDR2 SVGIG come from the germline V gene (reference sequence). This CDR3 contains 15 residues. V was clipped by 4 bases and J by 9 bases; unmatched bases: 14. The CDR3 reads CAWTPKRGIRSEQFF. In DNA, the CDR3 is TGTGCCTGGACTCCCAAGCGGGGGATCCGAAGTGAGCAGTTCTTC.

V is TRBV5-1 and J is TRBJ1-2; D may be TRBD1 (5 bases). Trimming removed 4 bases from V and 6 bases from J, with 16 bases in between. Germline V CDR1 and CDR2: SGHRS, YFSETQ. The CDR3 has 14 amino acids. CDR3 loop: CASSAGGDVDGYTF. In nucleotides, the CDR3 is TGCGCCAGCAGCGCCGGGGGGGATGTGGATGGCTACACCTTC.